This T cell receptor beta chain is from a study of blood T cell repertoires in COVID-19. Study-wide background: T cells, B-cell-depleted T cells, or PBMCs provided the cDNA or gDNA that served as material.

In the authors' workflow: Amplified reference gene primers provided the basis for estimating nucleated cell counts. Assay used: immunoSEQ multiplex PCR; TCRdb lists only in-frame clones, some missing. The DNA gave D and trimming, while V, J and clone size come from that table. The sample contains roughly 340,000 clones, around 87% of which appear only once. From germline, CDR1 is KGHDR and CDR2 SFDVKD. CDR3 length equals 12 residues. V was cut by 6 bases and J by 2 bases, with 3 bases left in between. Sequences were obtained from peripheral blood. The TCR was taken from a woman aged 45-65 years with COVID-19, enrolled during active disease. The chain has TRBV24-1 and TRBJ2-2, with D uncertain. The CDR3 sequence is CATSLNTGELFF. The CDR3 DNA sequence: TGTGCCACCAGTCTTAACACCGGGGAGCTGTTTTTT.